Listed below are T cell receptor beta chains from one sample, sequenced in a study of T cell repertoires in cytomegalovirus infection. For these receptors, no antigen is known. TCRdb used MiXCR to reprocess the reads, holding one entry per CDR3 protein. The sample yields approximately 220,000 distinct CDR3 sequences, around 35% seen once. The source was CD8+ T cells from cultured PBMCs, collected from culture after CMV antigen stimulation. The receptors originated from a human donor in good health (CMV status not recorded). Some clones in this sample may be carry-over from other donors' samples. Both conserved end residues are part of each CDR3. Each record gives: CDR3 DNA, CDR3 protein, V gene, clone size, D gene, J gene. D genes are given only for firm matches. Part of the rows lack a size; the others show once, few, many or a class for expanded clones.

TGTGCCAGCAGCGCCGGACAGCTGGGGACCCAGTACTTC,CASSAGQLGTQYF,TRBV7-9,NA,NA,TRBJ2-5
TGTGCCAGCAGTCCGCCGGGCCACATTGGGGATGAGCAGTTCTTC,CASSPPGHIGDEQFF,TRBV12-3/TRBV12-4,few,NA,TRBJ2-1
TGTGCCAGCAGCCAGGGTCGGAACTATGGCTACACCTTC,CASSQGRNYGYTF,TRBV14,few,NA,TRBJ1-2
TGTGCCAGCAGCCCCGGGACAGCGAACACTGAAGCTTTCTTT,CASSPGTANTEAFF,TRBV7-6,many,TRBD1,TRBJ1-1
TGTGCCAGCAGTTTGTTATTCTTTTCCTACGAGCAGTACTTC,CASSLLFFSYEQYF,TRBV12-3/TRBV12-4,NA,NA,TRBJ2-7
TGTGCCAGCAGCCCGCTAGTAAGGTATGCCAATGAGCAGTTCTTC,CASSPLVRYANEQFF,TRBV7-6,NA,NA,TRBJ2-1
TGTGCCACCAGCAGACTGGAGACCTACGAGCAGTACTTC,CATSRLETYEQYF,TRBV15,NA,NA,TRBJ2-7
TGTGCCAGCTGGAAACATCAGAACACTGAAGCTTTCTTT,CASWKHQNTEAFF,TRBV6-5,many,NA,TRBJ1-1
TGTGCCAGCAGTTTAGGGACCTGGCTGGATGGCTACACCTTC,CASSLGTWLDGYTF,TRBV6-1,many,NA,TRBJ1-2
TGTGCCGGGGGAGAGGATCTTGAAGCTTTCTTT,CAGGEDLEAFF,TRBV7-9,few,NA,TRBJ1-1
TGTGCCATCAGAAGCGGGGGGCGCACAGATACGCAGTATTTT,CAIRSGGRTDTQYF,TRBV10-3,few,TRBD2,TRBJ2-3
TGTGCCAGCAGCCCCGGAGAAAACTTGTTTAGCAATCAGCCCCAGCATTTT,CASSPGENLFSNQPQHF,TRBV7-2,NA,NA,TRBJ1-5
TGTGCCAGCAGCCTTAAGAACACGGGTTCCTACAATGAGCAGTTCTTC,CASSLKNTGSYNEQFF,TRBV7-2,many,NA,TRBJ2-1
TGTGCCATCAGAAAGGACAGGGACGAGCAGTACTTC,CAIRKDRDEQYF,TRBV10-3,NA,TRBD1,TRBJ2-7
TGTGCCAGCAGTTTGGGGCAGGGACGGACTAACTACGAGCAGTACTTC,CASSLGQGRTNYEQYF,TRBV12-3/TRBV12-4,NA,NA,TRBJ2-7
TGTGCCAGCGTCGACAGGGCCAAAAACATTCAGTACTTC,CASVDRAKNIQYF,TRBV2,few,NA,TRBJ2-4
TGTGCCACTGGAGGAGCTAGCGGGAGTTACACCGGGGAGCTGTTTTTT,CATGGASGSYTGELFF,TRBV10-3,few,TRBD2,TRBJ2-2
TGTGCCAGCAGCGGACAGCTTAACACTGAAGCTTTCTTT,CASSGQLNTEAFF,TRBV2,NA,NA,TRBJ1-1
TGTGCCAGCAGCTCCCCCGAGGCACCAGCCTACGAGCAGTACTTC,CASSSPEAPAYEQYF,TRBV7-9,NA,NA,TRBJ2-7
TGTGCCAGCAGTTTACGGGCCGGGAGCTCCTACAATGAGCAGTTCTTC,CASSLRAGSSYNEQFF,TRBV27,once,NA,TRBJ2-1
TGTGCCAGCAGTTTAGCGGTACCCCATCTTGAGGGCACAGATACGCAGTATTTT,CASSLAVPHLEGTDTQYF,TRBV27,NA,NA,TRBJ2-3
TGCAGTGCTAGAGACAAGACCGGGGCCACAGATACGCAGTATTTT,CSARDKTGATDTQYF,TRBV20-1,few,NA,TRBJ2-3
TGTGCCAGCAGTTGGGGACGGTTGTCGGATGAGCAGTTCTTC,CASSWGRLSDEQFF,TRBV5-6,NA,NA,TRBJ2-1